Included here is one T cell receptor beta chain sequence, with context. The antigen is undetermined. The germline V and J ends were trimmed by 3 bases and 1 base, with 6 bases remaining between them. Germline CDR1 reads LNHDA; CDR2 reads SQIVND (reference sequence). This CDR3 comprises 13 residues. This sample is part of a study of cytomegalovirus exposure and HLA in healthy donors. With 60 Vbeta and 13 Jbeta primers, the PCR was carried out. Assay: immunoSEQ multiplex PCR; the TCRdb copy retains only in-frame clones and omits some. The sample has approximately 150,000 clones; roughly 80% are singletons. Study-wide points: A further, later analysis showed that HLA-associated TCR beta chains (compared with equally common others) were more clonally expanded. The presence/absence work took it that sequencing depth was about the same across donors.

The sample was PBMCs. The sequence was collected from a young man in good health and CMV-seropositive. The chain carries TRBV19 and TRBJ1-1; no clear D. CDR3: CASSIVRNTEAFF. The CDR3 DNA is TGTGCCAGTAGTATCGTTAGGAACACTGAAGCTTTCTTT. The entire variable domain, with the rest obtained from reference TRBV19 and TRBJ1-1, is as follows: DGGITQSPKYLFRKEGQNVTLSCEQNLNHDAMYWYRQDPGQGLRLIYYSQIVNDFQKGDIAEGYSVSREKKESFPLTVTSAQKNPTAFYLCASSIVRNTEAFFGQGTRLTVV.